The 3 T cell receptor beta chains below were found in one sample sequenced in a study of T cell responses to AZD1222 COVID-19 vaccine. Using immunoSEQ multiplex PCR, the repertoire was profiled, and TCRdb retains in-frame clones only, with some absent. The sample has approximately 150,000 clones, about 91% seen once. Material: peripheral blood, obtained on day 0 of AZD1222 vaccination. The receptors stem from an adult in good health.

The chain employs TRBV6-5 and TRBJ2-7; the match to TRBD2 covers 8 bases. Per germline, CDR1 MNHEY and CDR2 SVGAGI. The CDR3 sequence is 15 residues long. Losses at the gene ends were 4 bases for V and 5 bases for J; bases not matched to a gene: 10. CDR3 in amino acids: CASSSSGSWPHEQYF. The CDR3 DNA reads as TGTGCCAGCAGTTCCAGCGGGAGCTGGCCCCACGAGCAGTACTTC.

The chain carries TRBV19 and TRBJ2-5, with TRBD2 matching over 9 bases. The CDR3 runs to 16 residues. V lost 4 bases, J lost 1 base, and 7 bases stayed unmatched. The germline V gene encodes CDR1 LNHDA and CDR2 SQIVND (reference sequence). The CDR3 DNA is TGTGCCAGTAGTACAAAAGCGGGAGGCCTCCAAGAGACCCAGTACTTC. Amino acids: CASSTKAGGLQETQYF. Full variable domain (remainder filled in from reference TRBV19 and TRBJ2-5): DGGITQSPKYLFRKEGQNVTLSCEQNLNHDAMYWYRQDPGQGLRLIYYSQIVNDFQKGDIAEGYSVSREKKESFPLTVTSAQKNPTAFYLCASSTKAGGLQETQYFGPGTRLLVL.

A single count supports this clone. The rearrangement links TRBV15 to TRBJ1-5; no definite D call. This CDR3 spans 13 amino acids. Trimming removed 0 bases at V and 6 bases at J, with 6 bases between. Germline loops: CDR1 LNHNV, CDR2 YYDKDF (reference sequence). The chain's CDR3 is CATSRDRSQPQHF. The CDR3 bases are TGTGCCACCAGCAGAGATAGGAGTCAGCCCCAGCATTTT.